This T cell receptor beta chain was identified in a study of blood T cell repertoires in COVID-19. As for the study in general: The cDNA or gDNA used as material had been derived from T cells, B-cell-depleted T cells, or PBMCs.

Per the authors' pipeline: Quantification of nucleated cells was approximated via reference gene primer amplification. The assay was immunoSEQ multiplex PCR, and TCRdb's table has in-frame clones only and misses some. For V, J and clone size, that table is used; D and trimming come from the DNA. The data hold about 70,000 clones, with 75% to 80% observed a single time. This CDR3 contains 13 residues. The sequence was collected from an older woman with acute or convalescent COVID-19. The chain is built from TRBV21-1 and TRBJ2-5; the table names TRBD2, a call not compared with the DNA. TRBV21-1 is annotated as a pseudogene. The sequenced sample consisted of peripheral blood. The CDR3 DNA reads TGTGCCAGCCTCGGGACTTTTCAAGAGACCCAGTACTTC. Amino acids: CASLGTFQETQYF.